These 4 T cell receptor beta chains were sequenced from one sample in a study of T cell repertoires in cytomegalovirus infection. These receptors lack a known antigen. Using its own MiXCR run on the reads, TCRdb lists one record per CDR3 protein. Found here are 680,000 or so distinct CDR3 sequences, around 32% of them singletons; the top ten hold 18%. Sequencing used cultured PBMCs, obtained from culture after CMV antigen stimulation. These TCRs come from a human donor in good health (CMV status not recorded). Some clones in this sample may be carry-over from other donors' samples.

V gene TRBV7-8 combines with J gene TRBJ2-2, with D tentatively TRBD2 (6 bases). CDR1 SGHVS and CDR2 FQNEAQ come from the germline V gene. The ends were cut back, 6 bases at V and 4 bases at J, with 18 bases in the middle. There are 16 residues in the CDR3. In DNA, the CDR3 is TGTGCCAGCAGGCCCTCGGGAGACACCCTCACCGGGGAGCTGTTTTTT. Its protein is CASRPSGDTLTGELFF.

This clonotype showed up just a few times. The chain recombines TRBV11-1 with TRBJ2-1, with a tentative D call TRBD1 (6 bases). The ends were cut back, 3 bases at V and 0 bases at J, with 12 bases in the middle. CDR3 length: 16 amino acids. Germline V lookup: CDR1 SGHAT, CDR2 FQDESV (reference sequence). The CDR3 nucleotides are TGTGCCAGCAGCTTTGGGGGCTACTTCTCCTACAATGAGCAGTTCTTC. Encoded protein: CASSFGGYFSYNEQFF.

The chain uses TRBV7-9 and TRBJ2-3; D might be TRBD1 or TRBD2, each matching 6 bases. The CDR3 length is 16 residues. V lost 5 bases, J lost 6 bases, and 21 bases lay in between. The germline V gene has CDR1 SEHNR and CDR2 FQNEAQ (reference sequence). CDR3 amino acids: CASSRGGIRGVDTQYF. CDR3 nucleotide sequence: TGTGCCAGCAGCCGAGGGGGGATCCGAGGGGTCGATACGCAGTATTTT.

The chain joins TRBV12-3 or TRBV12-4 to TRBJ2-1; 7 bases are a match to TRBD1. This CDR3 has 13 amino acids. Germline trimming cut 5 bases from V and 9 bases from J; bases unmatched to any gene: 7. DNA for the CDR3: TGTGCCAGCAGTCCACACAGGGGATTTGAGCAGTTCTTC. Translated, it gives CASSPHRGFEQFF.